The rows below give T cell receptor beta chains drawn from one sample of a study of OX40 agonist ivuxolimab in advanced cancers. Produced via immunoSEQ multiplex PCR; TCRdb's table is partial and in-frame only. This sample has 56,000 or so clones, with over 80% found just once. The sample was CD4+ or CD8+ T cells sorted from blood, taken in a trial of the OX40 agonist ivuxolimab. These receptors originate from an adult with an advanced solid tumor such as melanoma, head and neck, liver or kidney cancer. The CDR3 runs from the conserved cysteine through the conserved F or W. D genes are given only for firm matches. Rows may omit the clone size; those that give it use once, few, many or a size class.

size	V	J	D	DNA	CDR3
.	TRBV28	TRBJ2-3	.	TGTGCCAGCAGTTTATTCGCCGGCACAGATACGCAGTATTTT	CASSLFAGTDTQYF
.	TRBV30	TRBJ1-3	.	TGTGCCTGGACGCAGGGAGACCCCTCTGGAAACACCATATATTTT	CAWTQGDPSGNTIYF
.	TRBV4-1	TRBJ2-7	.	TGCGCCAGCAGCAGCCGTAGGGGAGACGAGCAGTACTTC	CASSSRRGDEQYF
.	TRBV18	TRBJ2-2	TRBD2	TGTGCCAGCTCACCTTTAAAGAGCGGGACGGCCGGGGAGCTGTTTTTT	CASSPLKSGTAGELFF
few	TRBV19	TRBJ2-7	.	TGTGCCAGTAGGGGCAGAGGCTCCTACGAGCAGTACTTC	CASRGRGSYEQYF
once	TRBV5-6	TRBJ2-5	TRBD1	TGTGCCAGCAGCCTCGGGACAGCGATCCAAGAGACCCAGTACTTC	CASSLGTAIQETQYF
.	TRBV27	TRBJ2-7	.	TGTGCCAGCAGTTTAATGCCCGGCTACGAGCAGTACTTC	CASSLMPGYEQYF
.	TRBV18	TRBJ1-2	.	TGTGCCAGCTCACCATCTAGGGGCGCGGGGGGCTACACCTTC	CASSPSRGAGGYTF
.	TRBV7-2	TRBJ2-5	TRBD2	TGTGCCAGCAGCCCACGCCCTAGACTAGCGGGGGTCGGCAGAGGGACCCAGTACTTC	CASSPRPRLAGVGRGTQYF
.	TRBV5-6	TRBJ1-1	TRBD1	TGTGCCAGCAGCTTGAAGGGGACAGGGTGGAAGGCTTTGGACACTGAAGCTTTCTTT	CASSLKGTGWKALDTEAFF
.	TRBV6-1	TRBJ2-7	TRBD1	TGTGCCAGCAGTGCCCTACCGGGACAGGGCTACGAGCAGTACTTC	CASSALPGQGYEQYF
.	TRBV5-8	TRBJ1-1	.	TGTGCCAGCAGCTCCCGAAGGGGGAGAGCTGAAGCTTTCTTT	CASSSRRGRAEAFF
.	TRBV6-6	TRBJ1-1	.	TGTGCCGTGGGACAAGGACACACTGAAGCTTTCTTT	CAVGQGHTEAFF
once	TRBV2	TRBJ1-1	TRBD1	TGTGCCAGCAGGAGGGACAGGAACACTGAAGCTTTCTTT	CASRRDRNTEAFF
few	TRBV27	TRBJ2-1	.	TGTGCCAGCACTGACTACAATGAGCAGTTCTTC	CASTDYNEQFF
.	TRBV11-2	TRBJ2-7	.	TGTGCCAGCAGCTTAGTGAGGGCGACTTCCTACGAGCAGTACTTC	CASSLVRATSYEQYF
.	TRBV6-5	TRBJ1-2	TRBD1	TGTGCCTCCCGTTTGGGACAGGGTCCCTATGGCTACACCTTC	CASRLGQGPYGYTF
.	TRBV28	TRBJ1-2	TRBD1	TGTGCCAGCGTAAGAGGACAGGCGACTAACTATGGCTACACCTTC	CASVRGQATNYGYTF
.	TRBV28	TRBJ2-6	.	TGTGCCAGCAGTTACAACTCTGGGGCCAACGTCCTGACTTTC	CASSYNSGANVLTF
.	TRBV29-1	TRBJ1-1	TRBD1	TGCAGCGTTGGGACAGGGAACACTGAAGCTTTCTTT	CSVGTGNTEAFF
once	TRBV29-1	TRBJ1-2	.	TGCAGCGTTGAAGGATCGCCTGTGGGGGGCGGAACTGGCTACACCTTC	CSVEGSPVGGGTGYTF
.	TRBV7-9	TRBJ1-3	TRBD1	TGTGCCAGCAGCTGGGGACAGGGTTCTGGAAACACCATATATTTT	CASSWGQGSGNTIYF
.	TRBV4-2	TRBJ2-5	TRBD2	TGTGCCAGCAGCCAAGATATCTCGGGCAGCGGGGGGCCGCAGACCCAGTACTTC	CASSQDISGSGGPQTQYF
once	TRBV5-1	TRBJ2-3	TRBD1	TGCGCCAGCGAGCCGGGACAGAGGCCAGATACGCAGTATTTT	CASEPGQRPDTQYF
.	TRBV6-1	TRBJ2-7	.	TGTGCCAGCGCATGGGGGCACGATTACTCCTACGAGCAGTACTTC	CASAWGHDYSYEQYF
.	TRBV7-3	TRBJ2-7	.	TGTGCCAGCAGTTCTGAGGGGAGGGACAGACACTACGAGCAGTACTTC	CASSSEGRDRHYEQYF
.	TRBV5-1	TRBJ2-7	.	TGCGCCAGCAGCGAGATCAGGGACGCGCTTTACGAGCAGTACTTC	CASSEIRDALYEQYF
.	TRBV27	TRBJ2-3	.	TGTGCCAGCAGAAGGGGAACGGGGGATACGCAGTATTTT	CASRRGTGDTQYF
.	TRBV10-3	TRBJ2-2	.	TGTGCCATCAGTCAGTCGGCGGGTAGCCAATCATCCGGGGAGCTGTTTTTT	CAISQSAGSQSSGELFF
.	TRBV11-2	TRBJ2-6	.	TGTGCCAGCAGCGTGGACAGCTCTGGGGCCAACGTCCTGACTTTC	CASSVDSSGANVLTF
.	TRBV19	TRBJ2-4	TRBD1	TGTGCCAGTAGCCTCGACAGGGAAAATGATTTGAAGAACATTCAGTACTTC	CASSLDRENDLKNIQYF
once	TRBV21-1	TRBJ2-7	.	TGTGCCAGCAGCCCTTCCGGGACAGGGGCGACGCACGAGCAGTACTTC	CASSPSGTGATHEQYF
.	TRBV5-6	TRBJ1-4	.	TGTGCCAGCAGCCTGGGACACAGGGAAAAACTGTTTTTT	CASSLGHREKLFF
.	TRBV27	TRBJ2-7	TRBD2	TGTGCCAGCAGTCCCGGCCGCGGGAGACTTAACTACGAGCAGTACTTC	CASSPGRGRLNYEQYF
few	TRBV5-6	TRBJ1-6	.	TGTGCCAGCAGCTTGTGGGGTGGGTTTAATTCACCCCTCCACTTT	CASSLWGGFNSPLHF
.	TRBV9	TRBJ2-7	.	TGTGCCAGCAGCGTAGCTGACGATACCTACGAGCAGTACTTC	CASSVADDTYEQYF
.	TRBV5-4	TRBJ1-1	.	TGTGCCACGAACAGGGCGAACACTGAAGCTTTCTTT	CATNRANTEAFF
.	TRBV5-5	TRBJ2-2	.	TGTGCCAGCAGCTTGGAGTGGGCGGCGAACACCGGGGAGCTGTTTTTT	CASSLEWAANTGELFF
.	TRBV7-9	TRBJ1-2	.	TGTGCCAGTGGAACGCCCAGGGGAGGCTATGGCTACACCTTC	CASGTPRGGYGYTF
.	TRBV11-2	TRBJ2-7	TRBD1	TGTGCCAGCAGCTTTGGACAGGCAGGACGCGAGCAGTACTTC	CASSFGQAGREQYF
.	TRBV19	TRBJ2-1	.	TGTGCCAGTAGTACCGGCCCAGGGGAGCAGTTCTTC	CASSTGPGEQFF